These T cell receptor beta chains were read from a single sample in a study of CD8 T cells in ankylosing spondylitis. MiXCR was run by TCRdb on the 5' RACE reads, yielding one entry per CDR3 protein. The sample shows 450,000 to 550,000 distinct CDR3 sequences, 5.3% of them seen only once. Sequenced material: blood, either unsorted or a sorted T cell fraction (not recorded which). The receptor set was obtained from a male donor with ankylosing spondylitis. CDR3s include the opening cysteine and the closing phenylalanine or tryptophan. Fields, in order: J gene, D gene, clone size, V gene, CDR3 protein, CDR3 DNA. A D gene is named only where the DNA matches it firmly. Expanded clones are given a class, and other clones once, few, many or no size at all.

j_call: TRBJ2-3; d_call: TRBD2; clone_size: many; v_call: TRBV10-3; cdr3_aa: CAIKPGLAGDGTDTQYF; cdr3_nt: TGTGCCATCAAACCGGGACTAGCGGGAGATGGGACAGATACGCAGTATTTT
j_call: TRBJ2-1; d_call: NA; clone_size: many; v_call: TRBV27; cdr3_aa: CASSLRTGSYNEQFF; cdr3_nt: TGTGCCAGCAGTTTAAGGACTGGTTCCTACAATGAGCAGTTCTTC
j_call: TRBJ1-2; d_call: NA; clone_size: many; v_call: TRBV29-1; cdr3_aa: CSVEGGDFGGYGYTF; cdr3_nt: TGCAGCGTTGAAGGTGGCGATTTTGGGGGCTATGGCTACACCTTC
j_call: TRBJ2-2; d_call: NA; clone_size: many; v_call: TRBV28; cdr3_aa: CASSLRHGGTGELFF; cdr3_nt: TGTGCCAGCAGTCTCCGACACGGAGGCACCGGGGAGCTGTTTTTT
j_call: TRBJ1-5; d_call: NA; clone_size: many; v_call: TRBV29-1; cdr3_aa: CSVEIGVGQPQHF; cdr3_nt: TGCAGCGTTGAAATCGGGGTCGGTCAGCCCCAGCATTTT
j_call: TRBJ1-1; d_call: NA; clone_size: many; v_call: TRBV7-2; cdr3_aa: CASSLVWGTEAFF; cdr3_nt: TGTGCCAGCAGCTTAGTGTGGGGGACTGAAGCTTTCTTT
j_call: TRBJ1-4; d_call: NA; clone_size: NA; v_call: TRBV4-2; cdr3_aa: CASSQDRGEDEKLFF; cdr3_nt: TGTGCCAGCAGCCAAGACAGAGGGGAGGATGAAAAACTGTTTTTT
j_call: TRBJ1-6; d_call: NA; clone_size: many; v_call: TRBV7-2; cdr3_aa: CASSLFATSPLHF; cdr3_nt: TGTGCCAGCAGCTTATTCGCGACTTCACCCCTCCACTTT
j_call: TRBJ2-7; d_call: NA; clone_size: many; v_call: TRBV5-1; cdr3_aa: CASSFDLSYEQYF; cdr3_nt: TGCGCCAGCAGCTTTGATCTCTCCTACGAGCAGTACTTC
j_call: TRBJ2-1; d_call: TRBD2; clone_size: few; v_call: TRBV20-1; cdr3_aa: CSARGRAGGPRYNEQFF; cdr3_nt: TGCAGTGCTAGAGGACGGGCGGGAGGACCCCGCTACAATGAGCAGTTCTTC
j_call: TRBJ2-4; d_call: NA; clone_size: few; v_call: TRBV27; cdr3_aa: CASSLTLDRKNIQYF; cdr3_nt: TGTGCCAGCAGTTTAACTTTGGACAGAAAAAACATTCAGTACTTC
j_call: TRBJ1-2; d_call: NA; clone_size: many; v_call: TRBV5-1; cdr3_aa: CASSSQGRHGYTF; cdr3_nt: TGCGCCAGCAGCTCCCAGGGGAGGCATGGCTACACCTTC
j_call: TRBJ1-2; d_call: NA; clone_size: NA; v_call: TRBV6-2/TRBV6-3; cdr3_aa: CATSDYGYTF; cdr3_nt: TGTGCCACCTCAGACTATGGCTACACCTTC
j_call: TRBJ1-1; d_call: NA; clone_size: many; v_call: TRBV20-1; cdr3_aa: CSARSPAGGKGFF; cdr3_nt: TGCAGTGCTAGATCTCCCGCGGGCGGAAAGGGTTTCTTT
j_call: TRBJ2-1; d_call: TRBD2; clone_size: many; v_call: TRBV5-1; cdr3_aa: CASSLQGLAGDRSEQFF; cdr3_nt: TGCGCCAGCAGCTTGCAGGGACTAGCGGGAGATCGCAGTGAGCAGTTCTTC
j_call: TRBJ1-5; d_call: NA; clone_size: many; v_call: TRBV5-1; cdr3_aa: CASSSGIYWIGNQPQHF; cdr3_nt: TGCGCCAGCAGCTCCGGAATTTATTGGATTGGCAATCAGCCCCAGCATTTT
j_call: TRBJ2-3; d_call: NA; clone_size: many; v_call: TRBV6-2/TRBV6-3; cdr3_aa: CASTPSLGQGGPDTQYF; cdr3_nt: TGTGCCAGCACCCCCTCTTTGGGGCAGGGAGGCCCAGATACGCAGTATTTT
j_call: TRBJ1-2; d_call: TRBD1; clone_size: many; v_call: TRBV29-1; cdr3_aa: CSVDPTGAYGYTF; cdr3_nt: TGCAGCGTTGATCCCACAGGGGCGTATGGCTACACCTTC
j_call: TRBJ1-1; d_call: NA; clone_size: many; v_call: TRBV20-1; cdr3_aa: CSARRVWTEAFF; cdr3_nt: TGCAGTGCTAGACGCGTGTGGACTGAAGCTTTCTTT
j_call: TRBJ1-1; d_call: NA; clone_size: NA; v_call: TRBV20-1; cdr3_aa: CSAISLNTEAFF; cdr3_nt: TGCAGTGCCATCAGCCTGAACACTGAAGCTTTCTTT
j_call: TRBJ1-1; d_call: NA; clone_size: many; v_call: TRBV5-1; cdr3_aa: CASSLSSPGRNTEAFF; cdr3_nt: TGCGCCAGCAGCTTGTCGTCGCCAGGGAGGAACACTGAAGCTTTCTTT
j_call: TRBJ2-2; d_call: TRBD2; clone_size: NA; v_call: TRBV5-1; cdr3_aa: CASSSGLARNTGELFF; cdr3_nt: TGCGCCAGCAGCTCCGGACTAGCGAGGAACACCGGGGAGCTGTTTTTT
j_call: TRBJ2-1; d_call: TRBD1; clone_size: many; v_call: TRBV20-1; cdr3_aa: CSARRTQGDEQFF; cdr3_nt: TGCAGTGCTAGAAGGACTCAGGGGGATGAGCAGTTCTTC
j_call: TRBJ2-7; d_call: NA; clone_size: many; v_call: TRBV5-1; cdr3_aa: CASTVGEQYF; cdr3_nt: TGCGCCAGCACTGTAGGGGAGCAGTACTTC
j_call: TRBJ2-1; d_call: NA; clone_size: many; v_call: TRBV28; cdr3_aa: CASSLASALPYNEQFF; cdr3_nt: TGTGCCAGCAGTTTAGCGAGCGCACTACCATACAATGAGCAGTTCTTC
j_call: TRBJ2-2; d_call: NA; clone_size: NA; v_call: TRBV6-2/TRBV6-3; cdr3_aa: CASKERNTGELFF; cdr3_nt: TGTGCCAGCAAGGAGCGGAACACCGGGGAGCTGTTTTTT
j_call: TRBJ1-2; d_call: NA; clone_size: NA; v_call: TRBV4-3; cdr3_aa: CASSQEWAATNYGYTF; cdr3_nt: TGCGCCAGCAGCCAAGAGTGGGCGGCGACAAACTATGGCTACACCTTC
j_call: TRBJ2-1; d_call: NA; clone_size: few; v_call: TRBV4-2; cdr3_aa: CASSQGAEKYNEQFF; cdr3_nt: TGTGCCAGCAGCCAAGGAGCGGAGAAATACAATGAGCAGTTCTTC
j_call: TRBJ1-5; d_call: NA; clone_size: many; v_call: TRBV15; cdr3_aa: CATSPTGRPNQPQHF; cdr3_nt: TGTGCCACCAGCCCCACCGGGAGGCCCAATCAGCCCCAGCATTTT
j_call: TRBJ2-2; d_call: NA; clone_size: many; v_call: TRBV5-1; cdr3_aa: CASSFIPAASTGELFF; cdr3_nt: TGCGCCAGCAGCTTCATCCCGGCAGCGAGCACCGGGGAGCTGTTTTTT
j_call: TRBJ2-3; d_call: NA; clone_size: many; v_call: TRBV6-2/TRBV6-3; cdr3_aa: CASSYVGGARDTQYF; cdr3_nt: TGTGCCAGCAGTTACGTCGGGGGCGCTCGGGATACGCAGTATTTT
j_call: TRBJ1-1; d_call: NA; clone_size: many; v_call: TRBV5-1; cdr3_aa: CASTATGPEAFF; cdr3_nt: TGCGCCAGCACAGCTACAGGGCCCGAAGCTTTCTTT
j_call: TRBJ2-7; d_call: NA; clone_size: NA; v_call: TRBV20-1; cdr3_aa: CSAGDFLSSYEQYF; cdr3_nt: TGCAGTGCTGGGGACTTCCTGAGCTCCTACGAGCAGTACTTC
j_call: TRBJ1-5; d_call: NA; clone_size: many; v_call: TRBV28; cdr3_aa: CASSLGTGANQPQHF; cdr3_nt: TGTGCCAGCAGCCTCGGGACCGGGGCCAATCAGCCCCAGCATTTT
j_call: TRBJ2-2; d_call: NA; clone_size: NA; v_call: TRBV27; cdr3_aa: CASNPGPNTGELFF; cdr3_nt: TGTGCCAGCAACCCGGGGCCGAACACCGGGGAGCTGTTTTTT
j_call: TRBJ1-2; d_call: NA; clone_size: NA; v_call: TRBV11-2; cdr3_aa: CASSNSIRVVGYGYTF; cdr3_nt: TGTGCCAGCAGCAATAGCATCAGGGTTGTTGGCTATGGCTACACCTTC
j_call: TRBJ2-1; d_call: NA; clone_size: few; v_call: TRBV3-1; cdr3_aa: CASSQSGRAAEQFF; cdr3_nt: TGTGCCAGCAGCCAGTCGGGACGGGCCGCTGAGCAGTTCTTC
j_call: TRBJ2-7; d_call: NA; clone_size: many; v_call: TRBV29-1; cdr3_aa: CSVFGGSSYEQYF; cdr3_nt: TGCAGCGTCTTTGGGGGGAGCTCCTACGAGCAGTACTTC
j_call: TRBJ1-4; d_call: NA; clone_size: many; v_call: TRBV5-1; cdr3_aa: CASSSLDPEKLFF; cdr3_nt: TGCGCCAGCAGCTCCCTAGACCCCGAAAAACTGTTTTTT
j_call: TRBJ2-3; d_call: NA; clone_size: NA; v_call: TRBV9; cdr3_aa: CASSVGIGSANTQYF; cdr3_nt: TGTGCCAGCAGCGTAGGAATAGGTTCGGCGAATACGCAGTATTTT
j_call: TRBJ2-5; d_call: TRBD2; clone_size: many; v_call: TRBV28; cdr3_aa: CASGLAGDGQETQYF; cdr3_nt: TGTGCCAGCGGTTTAGCGGGAGATGGACAAGAGACCCAGTACTTC
j_call: TRBJ1-4; d_call: NA; clone_size: many; v_call: TRBV4-2; cdr3_aa: CASSQRGGTSTNEKLFF; cdr3_nt: TGTGCCAGCAGCCAGCGGGGAGGGACTTCAACTAATGAAAAACTGTTTTTT
j_call: TRBJ2-1; d_call: NA; clone_size: many; v_call: TRBV28; cdr3_aa: CASSGTAAGQTYNEQFF; cdr3_nt: TGTGCCAGCAGTGGGACGGCGGCCGGACAGACATACAATGAGCAGTTCTTC
j_call: TRBJ1-2; d_call: NA; clone_size: many; v_call: TRBV12-3/TRBV12-4; cdr3_aa: CASSRQYDGYTF; cdr3_nt: TGTGCCAGCAGTCGACAATATGATGGCTACACCTTC
j_call: TRBJ2-7; d_call: NA; clone_size: many; v_call: TRBV5-1; cdr3_aa: CASSSGTDSYEQYF; cdr3_nt: TGCGCCAGCAGCAGCGGGACAGACTCCTACGAGCAGTACTTC
j_call: TRBJ2-3; d_call: NA; clone_size: many; v_call: TRBV27; cdr3_aa: CASSRNPGDTQYF; cdr3_nt: TGTGCCAGCAGCCGTAACCCAGGGGATACGCAGTATTTT
j_call: TRBJ2-1; d_call: NA; clone_size: many; v_call: TRBV12-3/TRBV12-4; cdr3_aa: CASSLVGFEQFF; cdr3_nt: TGTGCCAGCAGTTTAGTAGGGTTTGAGCAGTTCTTC
j_call: TRBJ1-2; d_call: NA; clone_size: many; v_call: TRBV29-1; cdr3_aa: CSVVGGAGYGYTF; cdr3_nt: TGCAGCGTTGTGGGGGGCGCCGGCTATGGCTACACCTTC
j_call: TRBJ1-6; d_call: NA; clone_size: many; v_call: TRBV27; cdr3_aa: CASIMAGQPKSSYNSPLHF; cdr3_nt: TGTGCCAGCATCATGGCGGGGCAGCCGAAGAGCTCCTATAATTCACCCCTCCACTTT